This TCR beta chain was captured in a study of blood T cell repertoires in COVID-19. Overall study context: Whether acute or convalescent, the COVID-19 samples came from the United States, Italy and Spain. T cells, B-cell-depleted T cells, or PBMCs supplied cDNA or gDNA.

CDR3 size: 16 residues. The ends lost 0 bases at V and 4 bases at J; junction bases unmatched: 4. Germline lookup yields CDR1 SGHVS and CDR2 FNYEAQ. Per the authors' pipeline: Researchers report that nucleated cell counts were estimated from reference gene primer amplification. The repertoire was sequenced with immunoSEQ multiplex PCR; TCRdb's copy has only in-frame clones and lacks some. Clone size and V and J calls were adopted from that table, with D and trimming inferred from the DNA. The table has roughly 220,000 clones, approximately 90% seen once. The chain joins TRBV7-6 to TRBJ2-3, with 10 bases aligning to TRBD2. The sequenced sample consisted of peripheral blood. The TCR sequence derives from an elderly man with acute or convalescent COVID-19. The CDR3: CASSLASGRASDTQYF. In DNA form, the CDR3 reads TGTGCCAGCAGCTTAGCAAGCGGGAGGGCCTCAGATACGCAGTATTTT.